These 3 T cell receptor beta chains came from one sample sequenced in a study of T cell repertoires in cytomegalovirus infection. Their antigens are not known. Each CDR3 protein is one row after TCRdb ran MiXCR on the reads. The sample shows under 350,000 distinct CDR3 sequences, 20% to 25% of them seen only once. The specimen was cultured PBMCs, collected from culture after CMV antigen stimulation. The receptors shown here come from a human donor in good health (CMV status not recorded). Some clones in this sample may be carry-over from other donors' samples.

DNA for the CDR3: TGCAGCGTAGCCGGCACCAGGGGAAACACTGAAGCTTTCTTT. Translated: CSVAGTRGNTEAFF. This chain uses TRBV29-1 with TRBJ1-1; perhaps TRBD1 as D (6 bases). Trimming shortened V by 6 bases and J by 2 bases, and 16 bases separated the two germline ends. CDR1 and CDR2 (germline): SQVTM, ANQGSEA. The CDR3 extends over 14 amino acids.

This clonotype was detected only a few times. The chain combines TRBV11-2 with TRBJ2-7, with D hard to call. Trimming stripped 5 bases from V and 2 bases from J, with 7 bases between. The CDR3 sequence is 12 residues long. CDR1 and CDR2 from the germline V gene are SGHAT and FQNNGV. CDR3 residues: CASSQTPYEQYF. The CDR3 DNA reads TGTGCCAGCAGCCAGACCCCCTACGAGCAGTACTTC.

This clonotype has a count of ten or more. This rearrangement joins TRBV7-2 to TRBJ1-2, with D possibly TRBD1 on 6 matching bases. Germline V gene lookup returns CDR1 SGHTA and CDR2 FQGNSA. The CDR3 sequence is 15 residues long. The V and J ends lost 0 bases and 9 bases respectively, with 17 bases between them. CDR3 bases: TGTGCCAGCAGCTTAGCGTCAGTGGCAGGGGATCGCTACACCTTC. Its translation: CASSLASVAGDRYTF.